These T cell receptor beta chains were read from a single sample in a study of Ad26.COV2.S vaccination and SARS-CoV-2 variants. This table comes from immunoSEQ multiplex PCR, and its TCRdb copy is limited to in-frame clones, with some not included. Of 300,000 to 400,000 clones listed, roughly 90% are singletons. The sample was peripheral blood, taken in a trial of Ad26.COV2.S vaccine versus placebo. The receptors derive from a person between 18 and 65 years old who received the Ad26.COV2.S COVID-19 vaccine or a placebo. CDR3s include the opening cysteine and the closing phenylalanine or tryptophan. Fields, in order: clone size, J gene, V gene, CDR3 length, D gene, CDR3 DNA, CDR3 protein. A D gene is named only where the DNA matches it firmly. Clone size, where shown, is once, few, many, or a class for clones that have expanded.

. TRBJ1-2 TRBV5-1 15 . TGCGCCAGCAGCTTCCTGACAGGCGTAAACTATGGCTACACCTTC CASSFLTGVNYGYTF
. TRBJ2-7 TRBV11-2 14 TRBD1 TGTGCCAGCAGCTCTCGGGGGACAGGGGGCGAGCAGTACTTC CASSSRGTGGEQYF
few TRBJ1-1 TRBV4-3 13 . TGCGCCAGCAGCCAAGATTTTGGGATAGAGGCTTTCTTT CASSQDFGIEAFF
once TRBJ1-2 TRBV7-8 16 . TGTGCCAGCAGCTTAATCGGACAGACAGACGCCTATGGCTACACCTTC CASSLIGQTDAYGYTF
. TRBJ1-5 TRBV5-1 13 . TGCGCCAGCAGCTTGGATCCGGGTCAGCCCCAGCATTTT CASSLDPGQPQHF
once TRBJ2-5 TRBV24-1 15 TRBD2 TGTGCCACCAGTGGAGCGGGGGGGCCGAGGGAGACCCAGTACTTC CATSGAGGPRETQYF
. TRBJ1-3 TRBV9 14 . TGTGCCAGCAGCGTACGCAGGGCAAGAAACACCATATATTTT CASSVRRARNTIYF
. TRBJ1-2 TRBV27 16 TRBD1 TGTGCCAGCAGTTTCCATGTCTTAGGGGGCGCCGATGGCTACACCTTC CASSFHVLGGADGYTF
. TRBJ1-1 TRBV10-3 14 . TGTGCCATCAGTCCAGCCAGGGAGAACACTGAAGCTTTCTTT CAISPARENTEAFF
. TRBJ2-1 TRBV28 17 . TGTGCCAGCAGTACCAAGATCCGGACAGTTTTCTACAATGAGCAGTTCTTC CASSTKIRTVFYNEQFF
. TRBJ1-2 TRBV3-1/TRBV3-2 12 . TGTGCCAGCAGCCAAGTGAATATTGGCTACACCTTC CASSQVNIGYTF
. TRBJ1-1 TRBV10-2 16 . TGCGCCAGCAGTGAGGGGGGCAGACAGTATGTCACTGAAGCTTTCTTT CASSEGGRQYVTEAFF
. TRBJ1-5 TRBV7-8 18 . TGTGCCAGCAGCTTAGCTCCGCCAGCTCGATATAGCAATCAGCCCCAGCATTTT CASSLAPPARYSNQPQHF
. TRBJ1-2 TRBV19 17 . TGTGCCAGTAGGGGAGGGGAGACAGGCTCCCCCCTCTATGGCTACACCTTC CASRGGETGSPLYGYTF
. TRBJ2-3 TRBV18 15 . TGTGCCAGCTCGGACCATGTAGGTTCGGGCGATACGCAGTATTTT CASSDHVGSGDTQYF
. TRBJ1-1 TRBV7-3 15 . TGTGCCAGCAGCCTCTTGGGAGGGGAGGTCACTGAAGCTTTCTTT CASSLLGGEVTEAFF
. TRBJ2-7 TRBV5-4 17 . TGTGCCAGCAGCCCGGGGGTCGGGGGCCACAAAGTCTACGAGCAGTACTTC CASSPGVGGHKVYEQYF
once TRBJ1-4 TRBV6-2/TRBV6-3 15 . TGTGCCAGCAGTTATCGGTGGGCCTATAATGAAAAACTGTTTTTT CASSYRWAYNEKLFF
. TRBJ2-3 TRBV6-5 14 . TGTGCCAGCAGTTACTCAACCCAGACAGATACGCAGTATTTT CASSYSTQTDTQYF
. TRBJ2-7 TRBV28 14 . TGTGCCAGCAGTTTAAGCAGGGGACCCTACGAGCAGTACTTC CASSLSRGPYEQYF
. TRBJ2-7 TRBV4-1 13 . TGCGCCAGCAGCCAAGAATTGGGGTACGAGCAGTACTTC CASSQELGYEQYF
. TRBJ1-2 TRBV5-1 13 . TGCGCCAGCAGCTTGTCAATTACTGAAGGCTACACCTTC CASSLSITEGYTF
. TRBJ1-4 TRBV7-2 15 . TGTGCCAGCAGCCCCATGAAAGGGGCTAATGAAAAACTGTTTTTT CASSPMKGANEKLFF
. TRBJ2-7 TRBV2 15 TRBD2 TGTGCCAGCAGGCCACGTAGCGGGGGAGGCTTCGAGCAGTACTTC CASRPRSGGGFEQYF
. TRBJ1-1 TRBV28 18 TRBD1 TGTGCCAGCAGATTAAGACAGGGGGCTCTTGGGGAAAACACTGAAGCTTTCTTT CASRLRQGALGENTEAFF
. TRBJ2-2 TRBV5-8 16 . TGTGCCAGCAGCTTGCCACAGGGCCCGAACACCGGGGAGCTGTTTTTT CASSLPQGPNTGELFF
. TRBJ1-1 TRBV11-2 16 . TGTGCCAGCAGCTTGAGGGGTTCGGGGTGGGACACTGAAGCTTTCTTT CASSLRGSGWDTEAFF
. TRBJ1-3 TRBV5-1 14 . TGCGCCAGCAGCCTCGACAGGTCTGGAAACACCATATATTTT CASSLDRSGNTIYF
. TRBJ2-1 TRBV4-3 17 TRBD2 TGCGCCAGCAGCACCCCCGGGACTATCCCCTCCTACAATGAGCAGTTCTTC CASSTPGTIPSYNEQFF
. TRBJ1-1 TRBV7-9 12 . TGTGCCAGCAGCTGGAGGGAGACTGAAGCTTTCTTT CASSWRETEAFF
few TRBJ1-1 TRBV9 13 . TGTGCCAGCAGCGTAGGAGATGGATTTGAAGCTTTCTTT CASSVGDGFEAFF
once TRBJ2-2 TRBV4-3 17 . TGCGCCAGCAGCCAGAGGGCCCAGGACCGGGGGACCGGGGAGCTGTTTTTT CASSQRAQDRGTGELFF
. TRBJ1-4 TRBV6-2/TRBV6-3 15 . TGTGCCAGCAGCAAAGGATGGACGGGAACTGAAAAACTGTTTTTT CASSKGWTGTEKLFF
. TRBJ1-1 TRBV12-5 12 . TGTGCTAGTGGTTCAATGAACACTGAAGCTTTCTTT CASGSMNTEAFF
. TRBJ1-1 TRBV20-1 16 . TGCAGTGCTAGTCCCAGGCTGACTAACATGAACACTGAAGCTTTCTTT CSASPRLTNMNTEAFF
. TRBJ1-2 TRBV5-3 12 . TGTGCCAGAAGGCTCTACAGGGACGGCTACACCTTC CARRLYRDGYTF
. TRBJ2-6 TRBV7-2 15 TRBD2 TGTGCCAGCAGCTTGGGGGGGTCTGGGGCCAACGTCCTGACTTTC CASSLGGSGANVLTF
. TRBJ2-7 TRBV7-2 11 . TGTGCCAGCAGCCAGTGGTACGAGCAGTACTTC CASSQWYEQYF
few TRBJ2-7 TRBV3-1/TRBV3-2 13 . TGTGCCAGCAGCCGACGGCGAAACGACGAGCAGTACTTC CASSRRRNDEQYF
. TRBJ2-2 TRBV4-3 18 TRBD2 TGCGCCAGCAGCCAAGATACTAGCGGGGGAAGGAGCACCGGGGAGCTGTTTTTT CASSQDTSGGRSTGELFF
. TRBJ1-1 TRBV6-1 14 . TGTGCCAGCAGTGAACTGGGCCCTGAGACTGAAGCTTTCTTT CASSELGPETEAFF
once TRBJ1-3 TRBV7-8 16 . TGTGCCAGCAGCTTAGAGGGCCTCTTACCTGGAAACACCATATATTTT CASSLEGLLPGNTIYF
. TRBJ1-2 TRBV12-3/TRBV12-4 13 . TGTGCCAGCAGCCGAAGCAGGCTCCGGGGGGGGTCCTTC CASSRSRLRGGSF
. TRBJ2-2 TRBV12-3/TRBV12-4 11 . TGTGCCAGCAGCAGCCGGGCGGAGCTGTTTTTT CASSSRAELFF
once TRBJ1-5 TRBV6-2/TRBV6-3 15 . TGTGCCAGCAGTCCGTCAGGGGTTAGCAATCAGCCCCAGCATTTT CASSPSGVSNQPQHF
once TRBJ2-3 TRBV9 14 TRBD2 TGTGCCAGCAGCGGACTAGCGGGAGAAGATACGCAGTATTTT CASSGLAGEDTQYF
. TRBJ1-1 TRBV9 15 . TGTGCCAGCAGCGTAGGGTCAGCATTGAACACTGAAGCTTTCTTT CASSVGSALNTEAFF
. TRBJ2-5 TRBV7-9 14 . TGTGCCAGCAGCTTGACGGGAGCAACTGAGACCCAGTACTTC CASSLTGATETQYF
. TRBJ1-1 TRBV4-3 15 . TGCGCCAGCAGCCAAGACGGGGGGTCAGACACTGAAGCTTTCTTT CASSQDGGSDTEAFF
. TRBJ2-2 TRBV5-1 15 . TGCGCCAGCAGCTTGGATGGCGCCTTCAGGGGGGAGCTGTTTTTT CASSLDGAFRGELFF
once TRBJ2-2 TRBV6-1 20 TRBD2 TGTGCCAGCAGTGAAGCTTCGAGACTAGCGGGTTATCGACGGACCGGGGAGCTGTTTTTT CASSEASRLAGYRRTGELFF